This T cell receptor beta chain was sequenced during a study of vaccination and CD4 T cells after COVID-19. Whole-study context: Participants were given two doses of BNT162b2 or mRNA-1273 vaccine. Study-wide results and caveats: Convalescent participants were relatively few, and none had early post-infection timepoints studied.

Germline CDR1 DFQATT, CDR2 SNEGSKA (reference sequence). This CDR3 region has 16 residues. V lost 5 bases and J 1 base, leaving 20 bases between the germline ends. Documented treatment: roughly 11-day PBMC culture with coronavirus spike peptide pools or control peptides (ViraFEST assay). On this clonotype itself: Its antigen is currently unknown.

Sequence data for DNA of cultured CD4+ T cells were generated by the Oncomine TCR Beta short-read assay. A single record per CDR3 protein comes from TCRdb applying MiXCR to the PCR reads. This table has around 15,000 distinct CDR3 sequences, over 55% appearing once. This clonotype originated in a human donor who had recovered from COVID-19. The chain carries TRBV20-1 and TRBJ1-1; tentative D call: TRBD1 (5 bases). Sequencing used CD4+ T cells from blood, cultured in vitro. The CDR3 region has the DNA TGCAGTGCTCGCCTAGGAGGGGTGTTTGGGAACACTGAAGCTTTCTTT. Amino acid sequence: CSARLGGVFGNTEAFF.